This T cell receptor beta chain came from a study of CD8 T cells in Susac syndrome. RNA totalling 0.5 to 1 ug underwent reverse transcription with random hexamers. A multiplex approach, immunoSEQ multiplex PCR, amplified TCR beta CDR3 across 54 Vbeta and 13 Jbeta. TCRdb processed the immunoSEQ multiplex PCR reads anew with MiXCR; each CDR3 protein has one entry. Of 150,000 to 200,000 distinct CDR3 sequences detected, more than 90% appear once; the ten largest clones hold roughly 0.14%. This CDR3 contains 14 residues. Germline V gene data show CDR1 as SGHDT and CDR2 as YYEEEE. V dropped 0 bases and J dropped 6 bases, with 13 bases sitting between them. Sequencing of TCR beta, carried out with a high-throughput approach, was applied to CD8+ and CD4+ T cells from the blood.

The specimen was CD4+ T cells from PBMCs. The chain recombines TRBV5-6 with TRBJ2-7, with D possibly matching TRBD1 (5 bases). This TCR was recovered from a human donor in good health. The CDR3 sequence: CASSLEGIRSEQYF. The CDR3 DNA reads as TGTGCCAGCAGCTTGGAGGGGATCAGGAGCGAGCAGTACTTC.